This TCR beta chain was obtained from a study of T cells in localized non-small cell lung cancer. The study's findings and limits: Out of the top 100 tumor clones, a median approximately 57 were seen in adjacent lung. Only one tumor region was sequenced, so heterogeneity remains possible. Tumor showed lower T cell clonality than uninvolved adjacent lung, where it was highest.

Points on this clone: Antigen specificity is unknown.

Assay: immunoSEQ multiplex PCR; the TCRdb copy retains only in-frame clones and omits some. The sample has 20,000 to 25,000 clones, roughly nine tenths seen once. V was cut by 1 base and J by 8 bases, with 15 bases left in between. The CDR3 runs to 15 residues. The sequence was obtained from a male donor at least 60 years old with stage I lung adenocarcinoma. The gene calls are TRBV5-3 and TRBJ2-2; D unclear. TRBV5-3 carries the ORF label, with uncertain function. Source: peripheral blood, taken before any cancer treatment. CDR3 residues: CARSLSDVERGELFF. CDR3 DNA sequence: TGTGCCAGAAGCTTGAGCGACGTGGAGAGAGGGGAGCTGTTTTTT.